This T cell receptor beta chain was captured in a study of blood T cell repertoires in COVID-19. Study information: Acute-phase and convalescent COVID-19 samples originated in the United States, Italy and Spain. PBMCs, B-cell-depleted T cells, or T cells were the source of the cDNA or gDNA that made up the material.

In the study's own analysis: Amplification with reference gene primers provided the estimates of nucleated cell counts. Sequencing used immunoSEQ multiplex PCR; TCRdb keeps in-frame clones, though not all of them. V and J calls and clone size are copied from that table; D and trimming were computed from the DNA. The repertoire includes about 78,000 clones, over 70% of them detected once, and about 10% sits in the top ten. J gave up 6 bases and V 1 base, and 1 base lay outside the gene matches. The germline V gene has CDR1 SGHTA and CDR2 FQGTGA. This CDR3 spans 13 amino acids. What was sequenced was peripheral blood. The rearrangement uses TRBV7-3 and TRBJ2-7, with 9 bases that match TRBD1. The TCR was taken from a human donor in a cohort sampled during active COVID-19. The CDR3 reads CASSLRQGGEQYF. For the CDR3, the DNA is TGTGCCAGCAGCTTAAGACAGGGGGGCGAGCAGTACTTC.